The 28 T cell receptor beta chains listed next were all sequenced from one sample in a study of T-cell memory formation after mild COVID-19 (dated by TCRdb to the early 2020s). The library was built by means of 5' RACE. TCRdb records Illumina NovaSeq 6000 as the sequencer. TCRdb reworked the public reads: Q25 trimming with fastp, MiXCR clone assembly, productive beta chains retained. Each record represents a unique CDR3 protein, reported with the most common genes and DNA among its rows. Across this sample there are about 7,100 distinct CDR3 sequences, with approximately 59% seen only once. The leading ten clones occupy 2% to 3% of the sample. The sequencing sample was made of PBMCs or a T cell subset sorted from them (not recorded which). The receptors were gathered from an adult who had mild COVID-19 (a few samples of this study predate the infection). The sample titles of this study are shuffled in the database, so cell type and time point are left out.

This clonotype is medium-sized within its sample. The chain uses TRBV6-5 and TRBJ2-7; D gene unclear. Germline V gives CDR1 MNHEY, CDR2 SVGAGI. The V end was cut by 6 bases, the J end by 6 bases, with 9 bases between. The CDR3 is 11 residues long. DNA for the CDR3: TGTGCCAGCAGAAATGGCCTCGAGCAGTACTTC. Residues: CASRNGLEQYF.

This sequence joins TRBV12-3 or TRBV12-4 and TRBJ2-7; D gene ambiguous. The CDR3 has 13 residues. V was trimmed by 3 bases and J by 2 bases, leaving 8 bases between them. The CDR3 reads CASSFPSPYEQYF. As DNA, the CDR3 is TGTGCCAGCAGTTTTCCCAGTCCCTACGAGCAGTACTTC.

The gene calls are TRBV12-3 or TRBV12-4 and TRBJ1-5; 9 bases match TRBD1. The CDR3 contains 14 residues. V shed 7 bases and J 9 bases; nucleotides not matched to a gene: 10. CDR3 DNA sequence: TGTGCCAGCACCTCTGGGACAGGGTTCTGGCCCCAGCATTTT. Amino acid sequence: CASTSGTGFWPQHF.

By share, this clonotype ranks as medium-sized. The rearrangement uses TRBV5-1 and TRBJ2-1; TRBD2 matches 11 bases. V trimming: 0 bases; J trimming: 6 bases; junction bases outside the gene matches: 2. The CDR3 runs 15 residues. The germline CDR1 and CDR2 sequences are SGHRS and YFSETQ. CDR3 amino acids: CASSLELAGVNEQFF. The DNA of the CDR3 is TGCGCCAGCAGCTTGGAACTAGCGGGAGTCAATGAGCAGTTCTTC.

This clonotype has only one observation. The V call is TRBV11-2, the J call TRBJ2-5; a possible D gene is TRBD2 (6 bases). CDR1 is SGHAT, CDR2 FQNNGV, per germline. The CDR3 runs to 13 residues. The ends were cut back, 5 bases at V and 9 bases at J, with 16 bases in the middle. CDR3 DNA sequence: TGTGCCAGCAGCCCACCTGGGGGGACGCCCCAGTACTTC. Its translation: CASSPPGGTPQYF. Full variable domain (remainder filled in from reference TRBV11-2 and TRBJ2-5): EAGVAQSPRYKIIEKRQSVAFWCNPISGHATLYWYQQILGQGPKLLIQFQNNGVVDDSQLPKDRFSAERLKGVDSTLKIQPAKLEDSAVYLCASSPPGGTPQYFGPGTRLLVL.

This chain uses TRBV12-3 or TRBV12-4 with TRBJ2-3; 9 bases are shared with TRBD2. The CDR3 is 15 amino acids. Trimming took 7 bases from V and 4 from J; bases not matched to a gene: 9. The CDR3 coding sequence is TGTGCCAGCACCCCGCCGGGCGGGGGGGCAGATACGCAGTATTTT. Translating it yields CASTPPGGGADTQYF.

This clonotype was recorded a few times. The chain carries TRBV18 and TRBJ1-2; TRBD1 is a possible D gene (5 bases). This CDR3 has 14 amino acids. In germline, CDR1 is KGHSH, CDR2 LQKENI. V was clipped by 4 bases and J by 3 bases, with 12 bases between them. This CDR3 reads CASSHPGRDYGYTF. CDR3 bases: TGTGCCAGCTCACACCCAGGGCGGGACTATGGCTACACCTTC.

V is TRBV29-1 and J is TRBJ2-5, with D maybe TRBD2 (6 bases). V dropped 4 bases and J dropped 4 bases, with 10 bases sitting between them. The CDR3 covers 12 residues. From germline, CDR1 is SQVTM and CDR2 ANQGSEA. Here the CDR3 reads CSVAPGGETQYF. The CDR3 DNA is TGCAGCGTTGCTCCCGGGGGAGAGACCCAGTACTTC.

The chain joins TRBV20-1 to TRBJ2-7; 9 positions match TRBD2. Germline V CDR1 and CDR2: DFQATT, SNEGSKA (reference sequence). V lost 6 bases, J lost 5 bases, and 11 bases stayed unmatched. This CDR3 is 14 amino acids long. The CDR3 nucleotides are TGCAGTGCCAAAGCGGGGGGAGGGGCCCACGAGCAGTACGTC. Translating gives CSAKAGGGAHEQYV.

The V call is TRBV6-5, the J call TRBJ1-5; 8 nucleotides agree with TRBD1. J was trimmed by 7 bases and V by 4 bases; bases with no gene match: 6. This CDR3 contains 14 residues. Germline V lookup: CDR1 MNHEY, CDR2 SVGAGI. The CDR3 region has the DNA TGTGCCAGCAGTTTCGACAGGGGCGGACAGCCCCAGCATTTT. Translation gives CASSFDRGGQPQHF.

This clonotype was observed once. As DNA, the CDR3 is TGTGCCAGCAGTCTCGATCGACAGGGGAGCACAGATACGCAGTATTTT. Translating gives CASSLDRQGSTDTQYF. The chain carries TRBV12-3 or TRBV12-4 and TRBJ2-3; 8 positions agree with TRBD1. V lost 5 bases and J lost 0; bases outside the gene matches: 7. The CDR3 totals 16 residues.

This clonotype ranks as medium-sized (0.01 to 0.1%). This rearrangement joins TRBV4-1 to TRBJ1-4; D ambiguous. V lost 5 bases, J lost 2 bases, and 18 bases lay in between. This CDR3 has 17 amino acids. Looked up from germline, CDR1 is MGHRA and CDR2 is YSYEKL. The CDR3 bases are TGCGCCAGCAGCTACAGAAGGGCGGTCAGTACTAATGAAAAACTGTTTTTT. Protein product: CASSYRRAVSTNEKLFF.

A word on this clonotype: The junction does not match germline at one end; this may be a read error. The chain couples TRBV7-7 to TRBJ2-7; 11 bases match TRBD2. The J call is uncertain, as TRBJ2-5 better fits the DNA end. The CDR3 runs 14 residues. Germline lookup yields CDR1 SSHAT and CDR2 FNYEAQ (reference sequence). Here the CDR3 DNA reads TGTGCTAGCAGCGCCTCCGGGACTAGCGGGACCCAGTACTTC. Protein: CASSASGTSGTQYF.

This clonotype is labeled as medium-sized. The chain couples TRBV5-6 to TRBJ2-5; a weak D match, TRBD2 (6 bases). CDR1 SGHDT and CDR2 YYEEEE come from the germline V gene. The CDR3 spans 16 residues. Between the trimmed V and J ends, which lost 0 bases and 4 bases, there was a span of 16 bases. CDR3: CASSLAKAGWRETQYF. The DNA for the CDR3 is TGTGCCAGCAGCTTGGCCAAGGCGGGGTGGCGAGAGACCCAGTACTTC. Full variable domain (remainder filled in from reference TRBV5-6 and TRBJ2-5): DAGVTQSPTHLIKTRGQQVTLRCSPKSGHDTVSWYQQALGQGPQFIFQYYEEEERQRGNFPDRFSGHQFPNYSSELNVNALLLGDSALYLCASSLAKAGWRETQYFGPGTRLLVL.

This clonotype rates as medium-sized. The chain has TRBV5-1 and TRBJ2-7, with D perhaps TRBD1 or TRBD2 (6 bases each). Germline V gene sequence: CDR1 SGHRS, CDR2 YFSETQ. The CDR3 has 13 amino acids. Trimming removed 0 bases from V and 4 bases from J, with 8 bases in between. The CDR3 reads CASSLGGGYEQYF. The CDR3 region has the DNA TGCGCCAGCAGCTTGGGAGGGGGGTACGAGCAGTACTTC. The full variable domain, rest sourced from reference TRBV5-1 and TRBJ2-7, is KAGVTQTPRYLIKTRGQQVTLSCSPISGHRSVSWYQQTPGQGLQFLFEYFSETQRNKGNFPGRFSGRQFSNSRSEMNVSTLELGDSALYLCASSLGGGYEQYFGPGTRLTVT.

This chain uses TRBV6-1 with TRBJ2-5; tentative D call: TRBD1 (6 bases). CDR3 length equals 14 residues. V lost 4 bases and J 5 bases, leaving 14 bases between the germline ends. CDR1 and CDR2 (germline): MNHNS, SASEGT. The CDR3 loop reads CASSGGTGMETQYF. The CDR3 DNA is TGTGCCAGCAGTGGGGGCACAGGGATGGAGACCCAGTACTTC.

This clonotype was seen repeatedly, ten times or more. The chain couples TRBV6-1 to TRBJ1-1; maybe TRBD1 (5 bases). CDR3 length equals 15 residues. Trimming took off 4 bases at V and 5 bases at J, with 17 bases between the two ends. CDR1 is MNHNS, CDR2 SASEGT, per germline. The CDR3 nucleotides are TGTGCCAGCAGTGGGGCAGGGTTAGGATGGACTGAAGCTTTCTTT. Translating it yields CASSGAGLGWTEAFF.

This clonotype was seen more than once but under ten times. V is TRBV11-2 and J is TRBJ1-4; D is undetermined. The CDR3 consists of 17 residues. Germline values: CDR1 SGHAT, CDR2 FQNNGV. Trimming pared 1 base from V and 3 bases from J, leaving 15 bases between. In DNA form, the CDR3 reads TGTGCCAGCAGCTTAGTCAACGTGGTTGTGGCTAATGAAAAACTGTTTTTT. It is translated as CASSLVNVVVANEKLFF. Full variable domain (outside the CDR3, taken from reference TRBV11-2 and TRBJ1-4): EAGVAQSPRYKIIEKRQSVAFWCNPISGHATLYWYQQILGQGPKLLIQFQNNGVVDDSQLPKDRFSAERLKGVDSTLKIQPAKLEDSAVYLCASSLVNVVVANEKLFFGSGTQLSVL.

The chain joins TRBV7-2 to TRBJ1-1; D is unclear. Trimming left V 1 base short and J 0 bases short, with 12 bases between. Germline loops: CDR1 SGHTA, CDR2 FQGNSA. The CDR3 runs to 16 residues. The CDR3 is CASSLDRAHMNTEAFF. The CDR3 DNA follows: TGTGCCAGCAGCTTAGACAGAGCCCACATGAACACTGAAGCTTTCTTT.

This clonotype is termed medium-sized (0.01 to 0.1%). This chain uses TRBV7-9 with TRBJ2-1, with TRBD1 as a possible D gene (6 bases). The V gene's germline CDR1 is SEHNR and CDR2 FQNEAQ (reference sequence). The CDR3 has 15 residues. Trimming left V 0 bases short and J 5 bases short, with 11 bases between. As DNA, the CDR3 is TGTGCCAGCAGCTTAGCGCGCTCAGGGGACAATGAGCAGTTCTTC. It codes for CASSLARSGDNEQFF.

The chain recombines TRBV30 with TRBJ1-5; 7 bases are a match to TRBD1. This CDR3 region has 17 residues. Germline CDR1 GTSNPN, CDR2 SVGIG (reference sequence). J was trimmed by 0 bases and V by 5 bases; bases with no gene match: 13. DNA for the CDR3: TGTGCCTGGGACGCGGGACAGACGCCGTATAGCAATCAGCCCCAGCATTTT. Protein: CAWDAGQTPYSNQPQHF.

V is TRBV7-6 and J is TRBJ2-3; a possible D gene is TRBD1 (6 bases). The CDR3 has 19 amino acids. The V and J ends lost 5 bases and 3 bases respectively, with 27 bases between them. Germline lookup yields CDR1 SGHVS and CDR2 FNYEAQ. Written as DNA, the CDR3 is TGTGCCAGCAGCCCACTCGGACAGACAACCCTCTCTTGGACAGATACGCAGTATTTT. As protein: CASSPLGQTTLSWTDTQYF.

This clonotype is labeled as medium-sized. This chain joins TRBV7-9 and TRBJ2-2, with TRBD1 identical over 8 bases. V was clipped by 4 bases and J by 4 bases; unmatched bases: 23. The CDR3 has 21 amino acids. Germline CDR1 and CDR2: SEHNR and FQNEAQ (reference sequence). The DNA for the CDR3 is TGTGCCAGCAGCTCACGGATGCATGATTCGACAGGGGAAGTTATCACCGGGGAGCTGTTTTTT. As protein: CASSSRMHDSTGEVITGELFF.

In this sample, this clonotype is medium-sized (0.01 to 0.1%). The chain is built from TRBV29-1 and TRBJ1-4, with unresolved D. There are 14 residues in the CDR3. Trimming stripped 7 bases from V and 8 bases from J, with 20 bases between. Germline V gene lookup returns CDR1 SQVTM and CDR2 ANQGSEA. Here the CDR3 DNA reads TGCAGCGCCCGATGGGGAGGAGGAGAGGAAAAACTGTTTTTT. This codes for CSARWGGGEEKLFF.

By frequency in the sample, this clonotype is medium-sized. The chain employs TRBV2 and TRBJ2-7; D uncertain. Per the germline V gene, CDR1 is SNHLY and CDR2 is FYNNEI. V was shortened by 4 bases and J by 3 bases, with 10 bases between the two germline ends. The CDR3 length is 13 residues. For the CDR3, the DNA is TGTGCCAGCAGTGGGTCGCCAGTCTACGAGCAGTACGTC. Residues: CASSGSPVYEQYV.

This clonotype was observed a few times. J is TRBJ2-7 and V is TRBV6-8, with TRBD2 as a possible D gene (5 bases). The V and J ends lost 5 bases and 1 base respectively, with 12 bases between them. Looked up from germline, CDR1 is MNHGY and CDR2 is SAAAGT. The CDR3 contains 14 residues. This chain's CDR3 is CASSRPRGSYEQYF. As DNA, the CDR3 is TGTGCCAGCAGTCGCCCTCGAGGGTCCTACGAGCAGTACTTC.

This chain joins TRBV7-2 and TRBJ1-2, with TRBD1 identical over 8 bases. In germline, CDR1 is SGHTA, CDR2 FQGNSA. This CDR3 is 16 amino acids long. V was pared by 2 bases and J by 6 bases, with 11 bases of the junction left unmatched. The CDR3 sequence is CASSLFPGQGLDGYTF. CDR3 in DNA: TGTGCCAGCAGCTTATTCCCCGGACAGGGTCTAGATGGCTACACCTTC.

This clonotype is labeled medium-sized (0.01 to 0.1%). The chain joins TRBV7-2 to TRBJ1-2; D may be TRBD1 (5 bases). Germline V gives CDR1 SGHTA, CDR2 FQGNSA. The CDR3 totals 12 residues. Trimming shortened V by 3 bases and J by 5 bases, and 7 bases separated the two germline ends. The CDR3 coding sequence is TGTGCCAGCAGCTTGACAGCTTATGGCTACACCTTC. Its translation is CASSLTAYGYTF.